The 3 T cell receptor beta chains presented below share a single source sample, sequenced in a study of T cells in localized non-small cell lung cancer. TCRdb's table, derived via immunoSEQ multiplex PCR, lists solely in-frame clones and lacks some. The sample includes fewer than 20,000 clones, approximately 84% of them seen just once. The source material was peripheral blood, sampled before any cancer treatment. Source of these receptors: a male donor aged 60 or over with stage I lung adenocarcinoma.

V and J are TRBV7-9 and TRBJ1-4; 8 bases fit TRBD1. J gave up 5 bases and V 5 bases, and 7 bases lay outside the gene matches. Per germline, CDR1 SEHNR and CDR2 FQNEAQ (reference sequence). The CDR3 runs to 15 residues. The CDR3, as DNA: TGTGCCAGCAGCAGTACAGGGGGGATAAATGAAAAACTGTTTTTT. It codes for CASSSTGGINEKLFF.

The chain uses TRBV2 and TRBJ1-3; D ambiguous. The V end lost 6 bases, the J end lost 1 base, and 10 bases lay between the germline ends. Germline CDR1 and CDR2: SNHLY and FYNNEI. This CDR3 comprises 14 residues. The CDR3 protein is CASREAFSGNTIYF. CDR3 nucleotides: TGTGCCAGCAGGGAGGCGTTTTCTGGAAACACCATATATTTT.

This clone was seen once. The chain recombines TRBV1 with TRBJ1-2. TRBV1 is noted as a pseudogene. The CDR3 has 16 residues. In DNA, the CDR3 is TGCACCAGCAGGAGCAAATGTGTGCGAAAGACCTATGGCTACACCTTC. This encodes CTSRSKCVRKTYGYTF.